The present T cell receptor (beta chain) was sequenced within a study of blood T cell repertoires in COVID-19. As for the study in general: Researchers got acute and convalescent COVID-19 samples from the United States, Italy and Spain.

Only in-frame clones appear in the TCRdb table, and some are missing; sequencing was by immunoSEQ multiplex PCR. The sample lists around 280,000 clones; about 90% were seen once. Grouping used clinical history reported by participants in a survey and questionnaire. Germline values: CDR1 LNHDA, CDR2 SQIVND (reference sequence). Trimming shortened V by 6 bases and J by 4 bases, and 15 bases separated the two germline ends. CDR3 length equals 14 residues. Material: PBMCs or T cells enriched from blood (not recorded which). The origin of this receptor is a woman between 18 and 29 years old with acute COVID-19. The rearrangement joins TRBV19 to TRBJ1-1; tentative D call: TRBD1 (6 bases). The CDR3 DNA is TGTGCCAGTAGAGTCAAGCGGGGGCCCACTGAAGCTTTCTTT. It is translated as CASRVKRGPTEAFF.